Listed below are T cell receptor beta chains from one sample, sequenced in a study of T-cell memory formation after mild COVID-19. TCRdb re-called the 5' RACE reads through MiXCR, storing one row per CDR3 protein. The sample has under 600,000 distinct CDR3 sequences, roughly 20% seen once; the top ten hold 7% to 9%. The sample taken for sequencing was PBMCs or a T cell subset sorted from them (not recorded which). Receptors originate from an adult woman who had mild COVID-19 (a few samples of this study predate the infection). Cell type and time point are not known. Each CDR3 is given with its conserved first and last residue. Fields, in order: J gene, clone size, CDR3 length, V gene, D gene, CDR3 protein, CDR3 DNA. A D gene is named only where the DNA matches it firmly. Clone size, where shown, is once, few, many, or a class for clones that have expanded.

TRBJ1-1	few	16	TRBV7-2	NA	CASSLEPGRANTEAFF	TGTGCCAGCAGCTTAGAACCGGGACGGGCGAACACTGAAGCTTTCTTT
TRBJ1-1	NA	14	TRBV5-1	NA	CASRLDDPNTEAFF	TGCGCCAGCAGACTCGATGACCCGAACACTGAAGCTTTCTTT
TRBJ1-1	NA	15	TRBV18	TRBD1	CASSLGQGPNTEAFF	TGTGCCAGCTCCCTCGGACAGGGACCGAACACTGAAGCTTTCTTT
TRBJ1-5	NA	16	TRBV7-8	NA	CASSPFQGYSNQPQHF	TGTGCCAGCAGCCCATTTCAGGGTTATAGCAATCAGCCCCAGCATTTT
TRBJ2-1	NA	15	TRBV7-2	NA	CASSKRLVSYNEQFF	TGTGCCAGCAGCAAGCGACTAGTCTCCTACAATGAGCAGTTCTTC
TRBJ2-3	NA	14	TRBV3-1	NA	CASSQELSTDTQYF	TGTGCCAGCAGCCAAGAGTTGAGCACAGATACGCAGTATTTT
TRBJ1-5	NA	16	TRBV18	NA	CASSPDLRDTYQPQHF	TGTGCCAGCTCACCGGACCTCCGGGACACCTATCAGCCCCAGCATTTT
TRBJ1-5	NA	17	TRBV10-3	TRBD1	CAISADRVGVVNQPQHF	TGTGCCATCAGTGCCGACAGGGTCGGGGTAGTTAATCAGCCCCAGCATTTT
TRBJ2-1	few	12	TRBV7-6	NA	CASSPLGTEQFF	TGTGCCAGCAGTCCTCTAGGGACTGAGCAGTTCTTC
TRBJ2-7	NA	15	TRBV6-5	TRBD1	CASSYEGSGGNEQYF	TGTGCCAGCAGTTACGAGGGGTCAGGGGGAAACGAGCAGTACTTC
TRBJ2-5	few	16	TRBV7-9	TRBD2	CASSIKVAGAQETQYF	TGTGCCAGCAGCATTAAAGTAGCGGGAGCCCAAGAGACCCAGTACTTC
TRBJ2-7	few	15	TRBV4-1	NA	CASTQVIGRESEQYF	TGCGCCAGCACCCAAGTCATCGGGAGAGAGAGCGAGCAGTACTTC
TRBJ2-7	few	14	TRBV7-3	NA	CASSPLWGAYEQYF	TGTGCCAGCAGCCCCCTTTGGGGAGCCTACGAGCAGTACTTC
TRBJ2-3	NA	15	TRBV6-6	NA	CASSRVDKVTDTQYF	TGTGCCAGCAGCCGCGTGGACAAGGTTACAGATACGCAGTATTTT
TRBJ2-7	NA	14	TRBV4-1	NA	CASSQILGTLEQYF	TGCGCCAGCAGCCAGATACTAGGGACCCTCGAGCAGTACTTC
TRBJ2-6	few	18	TRBV7-9	TRBD1	CASSTWDRGAAGANVLTF	TGTGCCAGCAGCACCTGGGACAGGGGGGCAGCTGGGGCCAACGTCCTGACTTTC
TRBJ1-2	NA	13	TRBV20-1	NA	CSARWQEDYGYTF	TGCAGTGCTAGATGGCAGGAGGACTATGGCTACACCTTC
TRBJ1-5	NA	14	TRBV6-2/TRBV6-3	NA	CASSPRTLDQPHHF	TGTGCCAGCAGCCCCCGGACCCTCGATCAGCCCCATCATTTT
TRBJ1-2	NA	19	TRBV5-4	TRBD1	CASSRLVIVSRGPHYGYTF	TGTGCCAGCAGCCGCCTAGTCATCGTCAGCAGGGGGCCCCACTATGGCTACACCTTC
TRBJ1-1	NA	15	TRBV11-1	NA	CASSFEYGMNTEAFF	TGTGCCAGCAGCTTCGAGTATGGCATGAACACTGAAGCTTTCTTT
TRBJ2-1	NA	15	TRBV7-2	NA	CASSSQLSGRGEQFF	TGTGCCAGCAGCTCCCAGTTGAGCGGTCGAGGGGAGCAGTTCTTC
TRBJ2-2	many	15	TRBV5-1	TRBD1	CASSSDRANTGELFF	TGCGCCAGCAGCTCGGACAGGGCAAACACCGGGGAGCTGTTTTTT
TRBJ2-1	few	16	TRBV5-4	TRBD2	CATSGTSGSLGNEQFF	TGTGCCACCTCAGGGACTAGCGGGAGCCTCGGCAATGAGCAGTTCTTC
TRBJ1-2	once	12	TRBV30	NA	CAWSDGTTGYTF	TGTGCCTGGAGTGACGGGACGACTGGCTACACCTTC
TRBJ2-7	NA	14	TRBV15	NA	CATSRDRGYYEQYF	TGTGCCACCAGCAGAGACAGGGGCTACTACGAGCAGTACTTC